The clone carrying this T cell receptor beta chain came up many times. The antigen remains unidentified. Unique molecular identifiers featured in how the TCRbeta library was prepared. In TCRdb, the PCR reads were re-called with MiXCR into one record per CDR3 protein. The sample consists of approximately 240,000 distinct CDR3 sequences, 11% of them appearing once. CDR1 and CDR2 (germline): SGHAT, FQNNGV. The V gene end was trimmed by 5 bases and the J gene end by 7 bases; junction bases not matched to a gene: 8. The CDR3 length is 15 residues. This entry comes from a study of T-cell reconstitution after alpha-beta-depleted transplantation in children. Findings and limits, study-wide: Alpha-beta T cells about two months after transplant reportedly derived from several hundred expanded graft clones. One year after transplant, T-cell counts and diversity came mostly from newly produced T cells. Some patients' high day-60 TCRbeta diversity was traced to surviving recipient T cells and thymic progenitors.

The TCR was taken from a child less than two years old with acute myeloid leukemia, due to receive a stem cell transplant. The material sequenced was PBMCs, taken before TCRalphabeta/CD19-depleted stem cell transplant. The genes are TRBV11-2 and TRBJ2-1; the match to TRBD2 covers 10 bases. CDR3 amino acids: CASSPVSGGQNEQFF. The CDR3 DNA reads TGTGCCAGCAGCCCCGTTAGCGGGGGGCAGAATGAGCAGTTCTTC.